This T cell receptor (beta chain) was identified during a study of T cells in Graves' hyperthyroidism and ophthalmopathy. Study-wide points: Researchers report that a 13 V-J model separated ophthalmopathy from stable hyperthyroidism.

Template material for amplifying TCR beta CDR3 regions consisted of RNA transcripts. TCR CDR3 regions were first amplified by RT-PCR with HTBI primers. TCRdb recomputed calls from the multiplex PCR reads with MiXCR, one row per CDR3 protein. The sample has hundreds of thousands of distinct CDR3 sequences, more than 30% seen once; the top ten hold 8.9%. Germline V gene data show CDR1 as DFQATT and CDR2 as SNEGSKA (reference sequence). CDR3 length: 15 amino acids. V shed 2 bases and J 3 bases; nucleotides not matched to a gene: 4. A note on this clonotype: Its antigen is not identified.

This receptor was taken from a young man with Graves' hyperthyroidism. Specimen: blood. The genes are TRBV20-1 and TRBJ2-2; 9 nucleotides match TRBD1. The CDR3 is CSARTGQGHTGELFF. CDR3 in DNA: TGCAGTGCTAGAACCGGACAGGGGCACACCGGGGAGCTGTTTTTT.